This TCR beta chain stems from a study of blood T cells in healthy people across ages. In this sample, this clonotype turned up a few times. Its antigen is still unknown. The second PCR ran about 6 to 11 cycles with a sample-barcoded 5' primer and J-beta primers. TCRdb reprocessed the 5' RACE reads via MiXCR and lists one record per CDR3 protein. The sample records roughly 1.7 million distinct CDR3 sequences, about 35% being singletons. CDR1 is MGHRA and CDR2 is YSYEKL in the germline V gene. V lost 0 bases and J lost 4, with 16 bases in between. This CDR3 is built from 16 residues. Notes on the study in general: Estimated diversity, derived from one million T cells, was regarded as an underestimate. Getting older went along with TCR beta diversity per million T cells dropping roughly linearly.

Source material: blood. The chain combines TRBV4-1 with TRBJ2-7, with D possibly matching TRBD1 (6 bases). This clonotype was obtained from a woman aged 30 to 39 in good health. The DNA of the CDR3 is TGCGCCAGCAGCCAAGACCCACAGGGTGTTCTTTACGAGCAGTACTTC. Protein sequence: CASSQDPQGVLYEQYF.